This TCR beta chain comes out of a study of blood T cell repertoires in COVID-19. Looking at the study overall: Italy, Spain and the United States were the sources of the convalescent and acute COVID-19 samples. PBMCs, B-cell-depleted T cells, or T cells were the source of the cDNA or gDNA that made up the material.

Original methodology: Estimates of nucleated cell counts were drawn from the amplification of reference gene primers. The protocol was immunoSEQ multiplex PCR, while the TCRdb copy is restricted to in-frame clones and leaves out a portion. V and J calls and clone size follow that table, whereas D and trimming were derived from the DNA. The sample yields around 65,000 clones, more than 75% seen once. Germline-derived CDR1 and CDR2 are LGHNA and YNFKEQ. V was cut by 0 bases and J by 4 bases, with 12 bases left in between. The CDR3 spans 15 residues. The sample holds one count of this clone. The rearrangement uses TRBV4-2 and TRBJ1-2, with a tentative D call TRBD1 (6 bases). Sequencing was done on a sample of peripheral blood. The receptor comes from a human donor in a cohort sampled during active COVID-19. DNA for the CDR3: TGTGCCAGCAGCCAAGATCCGCAGGGGAGCTATGGCTACACCTTC. It yields the protein CASSQDPQGSYGYTF.